This T cell receptor beta chain derives from a study of T cell responses to AZD1222 COVID-19 vaccine. Points from the study as a whole: In the spike-specific TCR repertoire, nearly half reportedly target unmutated variant regions.

A note on this clone: Its antigen is still unknown.

The CDR3 consists of 18 residues. V lost 8 bases, J lost 4 bases, and 14 bases stayed unmatched. The germline V gene encodes CDR1 SNHLY and CDR2 FYNNEI. Produced via immunoSEQ multiplex PCR; TCRdb's table is partial and in-frame only. Of roughly 160,000 clones in the sample, just over 90% are singletons; the top ten hold about 1.6%. The origin of this receptor is an adult in good health. The sequencing here drew on peripheral blood, taken on day 0 of AZD1222 vaccination. The chain couples TRBV2 to TRBJ2-5, with 15 bases aligning to TRBD2. CDR3 residues: CASASGGLAGGKTETQYF. For the CDR3, the DNA is TGTGCCAGCGCCTCGGGTGGACTAGCGGGGGGGAAAACAGAGACCCAGTACTTC.